This T cell receptor (beta chain) was observed in a study of blood T cell repertoires in COVID-19. The wider study: Acute and convalescent COVID-19 specimens originated in the United States, Italy and Spain.

V was cut by 3 bases and J by 2 bases, with 11 bases left in between. The germline V gene has CDR1 WNHNN and CDR2 SYGVQD (reference sequence). CDR3 length: 14 amino acids. The authors' processing: Counts of nucleated cells, estimated from reference gene primer amplification, were obtained. TCRdb's copy holds only in-frame clones and misses some; the assay was immunoSEQ multiplex PCR. D and trimming were read from the DNA, whereas the V and J calls and clone size are those reported in that table. Of a few hundred thousand clones in the sample, approximately 92% were seen once. Clinical history reported by participants formed the basis on which cohorts were assigned.

This rearrangement joins TRBV10-1 to TRBJ2-7; perhaps TRBD1 as D (6 bases). The clonotype was recovered from a man aged 25-40 years who had recovered from COVID-19. Source material: PBMCs or T cells enriched from blood (not recorded which). As DNA, the CDR3 is TGCGCCAGCAGTGAAGGGGGACCAACCTACGAGCAGTACTTC. Residues: CASSEGGPTYEQYF.